This T cell receptor beta chain was observed in a study of control samples from healthy donors and cancer patients (dated by TCRdb to the early 2020s). Receptor amplification or capture employed the immunoSEQ multiplex PCR assay. In its TCRdb copy, this immuneACCESS table keeps in-frame sequences only and misses some clones. Where compared with another copy, unresolved V genes explain less than half of these, and the others have no known cause. Across this sample there are some 74,000 clones, with 85% to 95% seen only once. 2.5% to 3% of the sample comes from the top ten. A remark on this clone: The clone's antigen remains unknown. The record has no base qualities; no much larger clone is one base away.

From its cysteine to its phenylalanine, the CDR3 spans 15 amino acids. Only CDR3 DNA remains: 45 bases, in frame from the first base. CDR1 and CDR2 were assigned from the germline V gene as SGHDT and YYEEEE. The V and J ends are trimmed by 2 bases and 0 bases, leaving 10 bases between them. The chain employs TRBV5-6 and TRBJ2-3; TRBD2 is possibly the D segment (5 matching bases). This receptor was obtained from a woman under 40 in good health. The sample consisted of blood. At the DNA level, the sequence is TGTGCCAGCAGCTTTTCTAGGACTAGCACAGATACGCAGTATTTT. Protein translation: CASSFSRTSTDTQYF.